This TCR beta chain was retrieved from a study of blood T cell repertoires in COVID-19. The protocol was immunoSEQ multiplex PCR, while the TCRdb copy is restricted to in-frame clones and leaves out a portion. This sample has around 140,000 clones, with about 88% found just once. The CDR3 has 16 residues. The V gene lost 1 base and the J gene lost 2 bases, with 15 bases spanning the gap. The germline gives CDR1 SGHDT, CDR2 YYEEEE. Sequencing input: peripheral blood. The TCR comes from a human donor with COVID-19, enrolled during active disease. The donor label of this sample is uncertain. The chain recombines TRBV5-6 with TRBJ2-5; a possible D gene is TRBD2 (6 bases). In DNA, the CDR3 is TGTGCCAGCAGCTTGACGGGGGTACACGGGCAAGAGACCCAGTACTTC. Amino acids: CASSLTGVHGQETQYF.